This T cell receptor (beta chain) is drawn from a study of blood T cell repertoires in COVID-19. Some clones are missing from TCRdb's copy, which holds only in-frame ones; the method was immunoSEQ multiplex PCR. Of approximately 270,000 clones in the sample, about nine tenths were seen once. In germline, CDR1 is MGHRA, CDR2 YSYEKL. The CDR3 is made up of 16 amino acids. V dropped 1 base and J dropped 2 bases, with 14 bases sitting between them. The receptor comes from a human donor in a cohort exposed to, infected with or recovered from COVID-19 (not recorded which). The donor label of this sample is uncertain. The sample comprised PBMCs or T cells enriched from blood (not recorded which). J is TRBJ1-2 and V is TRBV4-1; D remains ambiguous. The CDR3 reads CASSQVSGSWNYGYTF. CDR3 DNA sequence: TGCGCCAGCAGCCAAGTGAGCGGGTCTTGGAACTATGGCTACACCTTC.